A selection of T cell receptor beta chains follows, all from one sample in a study of blood T cell repertoires in COVID-19. TCRdb keeps only in-frame clones here, not all; method: immunoSEQ multiplex PCR. The repertoire holds 70,000 or so clones, with approximately 84% as singletons. Specimen: peripheral blood. These receptors were obtained from a man aged 45-65 years with COVID-19, enrolled during active disease. Each CDR3 is given with its conserved first and last residue. A D gene is named only where the DNA matches it firmly.

cdr3_aa: CASKRAGDSPYGYGYTF; d_call: NA; v_call: TRBV11-3
cdr3_aa: CASSRTSGSLNEQFF; d_call: TRBD2; v_call: TRBV27
cdr3_aa: CASSPSYSRHYEQYF; d_call: NA; v_call: TRBV7-6
cdr3_aa: CATSDLGLAGAGELFF; d_call: TRBD2; v_call: TRBV24-1
cdr3_aa: CASSIGGSTKKLFF; d_call: NA; v_call: TRBV19
cdr3_aa: CASSLTFLVRVENTIYF; d_call: NA; v_call: TRBV7-3
cdr3_aa: CASRPRGGSSNQPQHF; d_call: NA; v_call: TRBV21-1
cdr3_aa: CASSRRTGSFEQYF; d_call: TRBD1; v_call: TRBV28
cdr3_aa: CAISESAQGATEAFF; d_call: TRBD1; v_call: TRBV10-3
cdr3_aa: CASKEAASYNSPLHF; d_call: NA; v_call: TRBV2
cdr3_aa: CASSLSSVGIQYF; d_call: NA; v_call: TRBV7-9
cdr3_aa: CASSPRLTDTQYF; d_call: NA; v_call: TRBV27
cdr3_aa: CSARTGHEQFF; d_call: TRBD1; v_call: TRBV20-1
cdr3_aa: CATSDSKGAAQPQHF; d_call: TRBD1; v_call: TRBV24-1
cdr3_aa: CARSWSGGETQYF; d_call: TRBD2; v_call: TRBV5-3
cdr3_aa: CASSQDPDYTPSRAEQFF; d_call: NA; v_call: TRBV4-1
cdr3_aa: CASSYPVSPGANVLTF; d_call: NA; v_call: TRBV6-6
cdr3_aa: CASSPRGGRETQYF; d_call: TRBD2; v_call: TRBV7-8
cdr3_aa: CASSRQGRLRTEAFF; d_call: TRBD1; v_call: TRBV18
cdr3_aa: CASSIPPGTSVTPQYF; d_call: TRBD2; v_call: TRBV19
cdr3_aa: CASNSKYGYTF; d_call: NA; v_call: TRBV11-2
cdr3_aa: CASKASGTGNSPLHF; d_call: TRBD1; v_call: TRBV2
cdr3_aa: CASSLAGGTDTQYF; d_call: TRBD2; v_call: TRBV5-1
cdr3_aa: CASSPGSYGYTF; d_call: NA; v_call: TRBV19
cdr3_aa: CASSLRNIQYF; d_call: NA; v_call: TRBV5-6
cdr3_aa: CASSFGVGETQYF; d_call: NA; v_call: TRBV11-2
cdr3_aa: CATKRGDNYEQYF; d_call: NA; v_call: TRBV19
cdr3_aa: CASSLGEGGKNSPLHF; d_call: NA; v_call: TRBV18
cdr3_aa: CASSFAGTGTWLGF; d_call: TRBD1; v_call: TRBV19
cdr3_aa: CASSQLAGNTGELFF; d_call: TRBD2; v_call: TRBV28
cdr3_aa: CSAPKQGNTEAFF; d_call: NA; v_call: TRBV29-1
cdr3_aa: CASSPKPPDREKYF; d_call: TRBD1; v_call: TRBV2
cdr3_aa: CASSSGTVVTDTQYF; d_call: NA; v_call: TRBV28